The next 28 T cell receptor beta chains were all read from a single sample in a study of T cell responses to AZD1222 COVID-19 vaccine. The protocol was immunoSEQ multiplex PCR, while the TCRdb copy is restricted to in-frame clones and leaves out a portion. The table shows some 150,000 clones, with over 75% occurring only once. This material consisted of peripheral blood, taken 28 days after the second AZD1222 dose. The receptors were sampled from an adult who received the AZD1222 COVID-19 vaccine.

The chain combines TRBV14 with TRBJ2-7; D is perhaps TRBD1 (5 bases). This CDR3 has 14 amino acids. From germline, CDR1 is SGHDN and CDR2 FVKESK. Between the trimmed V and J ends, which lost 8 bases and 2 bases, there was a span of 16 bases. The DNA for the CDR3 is TGTGCCAGCGCTCATGGGGCAGGGCCCTACGAGCAGTACTTC. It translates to CASAHGAGPYEQYF.

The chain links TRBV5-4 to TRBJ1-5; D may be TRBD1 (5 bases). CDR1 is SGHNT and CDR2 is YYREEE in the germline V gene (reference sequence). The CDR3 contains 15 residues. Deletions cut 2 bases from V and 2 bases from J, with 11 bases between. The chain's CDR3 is CASSFQGGGNQPQHF. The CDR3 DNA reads TGTGCCAGCAGCTTCCAGGGAGGAGGCAATCAGCCCCAGCATTTT.

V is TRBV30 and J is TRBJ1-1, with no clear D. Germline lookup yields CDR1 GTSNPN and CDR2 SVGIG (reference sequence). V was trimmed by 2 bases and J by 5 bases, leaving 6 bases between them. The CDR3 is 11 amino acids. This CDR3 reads CAWSRETEAFF. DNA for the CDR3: TGTGCCTGGAGTAGGGAGACTGAAGCTTTCTTT. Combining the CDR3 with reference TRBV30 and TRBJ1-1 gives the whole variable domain SQTIHQWPATLVQPVGSPLSLECTVEGTSNPNLYWYRQAAGRGLQLLFYSVGIGQISSEVPQNLSASRPQDRQFILSSKKLLLSDSGFYLCAWSRETEAFFGQGTRLTVV.

The DNA for the CDR3 is TGTGCCAGCAGCGTAGATCAGGGGGCGCGTACTGAAGCTTTCTTT. This gives the protein CASSVDQGARTEAFF. This chain connects TRBV9 to TRBJ1-1; 8 nucleotides match TRBD1. The trim removed 0 bases at V and 5 bases at J, leaving 6 bases unmatched. CDR1 is SGDLS and CDR2 is YYNGEE in the germline V gene. CDR3 size: 15 residues.

DNA of the CDR3: TGTGCCAGTAGTATAGAAATAGGTCGGAAGATAACCAATCAGCCCCAGCATTTT. This encodes CASSIEIGRKITNQPQHF. The rearrangement joins TRBV19 to TRBJ1-5; unclear D gene. Germline V gene lookup returns CDR1 LNHDA and CDR2 SQIVND (reference sequence). The CDR3 length is 18 residues. The V gene lost 0 bases and the J gene lost 3 bases, with 18 bases spanning the gap.

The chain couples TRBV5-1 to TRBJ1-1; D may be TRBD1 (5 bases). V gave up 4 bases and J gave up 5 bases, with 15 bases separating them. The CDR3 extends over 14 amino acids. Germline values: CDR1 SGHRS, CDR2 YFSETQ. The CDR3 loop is CASSGGTAGTEAFF. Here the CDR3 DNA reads TGCGCCAGCAGCGGCGGGACCGCCGGGACTGAAGCTTTCTTT. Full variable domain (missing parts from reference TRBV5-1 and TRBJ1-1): KAGVTQTPRYLIKTRGQQVTLSCSPISGHRSVSWYQQTPGQGLQFLFEYFSETQRNKGNFPGRFSGRQFSNSRSEMNVSTLELGDSALYLCASSGGTAGTEAFFGQGTRLTVV.

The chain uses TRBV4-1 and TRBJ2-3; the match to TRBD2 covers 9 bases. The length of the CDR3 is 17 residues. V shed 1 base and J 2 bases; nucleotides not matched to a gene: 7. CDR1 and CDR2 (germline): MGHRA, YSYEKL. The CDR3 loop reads CASSQVYSGGLTDTQYF. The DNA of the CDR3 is TGCGCCAGCAGCCAAGTTTACAGCGGGGGGCTCACAGATACGCAGTATTTT.

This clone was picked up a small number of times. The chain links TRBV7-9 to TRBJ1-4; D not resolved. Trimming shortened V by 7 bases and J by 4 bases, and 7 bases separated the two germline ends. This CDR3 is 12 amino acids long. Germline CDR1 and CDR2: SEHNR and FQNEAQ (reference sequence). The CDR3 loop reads CASNKDNEKLFF. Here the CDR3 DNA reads TGTGCCAGCAATAAAGATAATGAAAAACTGTTTTTT.

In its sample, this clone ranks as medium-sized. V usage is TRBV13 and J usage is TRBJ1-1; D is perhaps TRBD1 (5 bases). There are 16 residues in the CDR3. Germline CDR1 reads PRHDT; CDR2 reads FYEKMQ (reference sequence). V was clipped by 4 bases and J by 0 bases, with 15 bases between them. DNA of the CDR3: TGTGCCAGCAGCTCCGGGACGGTTTTGATGAACACTGAAGCTTTCTTT. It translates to CASSSGTVLMNTEAFF. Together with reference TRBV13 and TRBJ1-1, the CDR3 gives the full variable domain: AAGVIQSPRHLIKEKRETATLKCYPIPRHDTVYWYQQGPGQDPQFLISFYEKMQSDKGSIPDRFSAQQFSDYHSELNMSSLELGDSALYFCASSSGTVLMNTEAFFGQGTRLTVV.

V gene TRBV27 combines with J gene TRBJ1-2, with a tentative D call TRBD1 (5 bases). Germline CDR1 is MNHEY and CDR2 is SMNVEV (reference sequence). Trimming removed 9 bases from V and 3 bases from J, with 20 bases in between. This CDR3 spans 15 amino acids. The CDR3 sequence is CASLPSATGYYGYTF. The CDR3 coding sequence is TGTGCCAGTCTCCCCAGTGCTACAGGATACTATGGCTACACCTTC.

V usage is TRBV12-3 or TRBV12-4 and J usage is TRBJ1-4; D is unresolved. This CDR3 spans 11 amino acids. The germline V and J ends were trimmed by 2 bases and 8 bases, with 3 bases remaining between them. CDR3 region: CASSLREKLFF. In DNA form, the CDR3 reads TGTGCCAGCAGTTTAAGGGAAAAACTGTTTTTT.

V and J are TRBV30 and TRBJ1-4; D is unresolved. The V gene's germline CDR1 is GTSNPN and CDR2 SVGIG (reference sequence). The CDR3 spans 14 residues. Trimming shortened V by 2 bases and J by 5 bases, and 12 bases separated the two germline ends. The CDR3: CAWSTGSSNEKLFF. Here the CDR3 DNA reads TGTGCCTGGAGTACCGGGTCCTCGAATGAAAAACTGTTTTTT.

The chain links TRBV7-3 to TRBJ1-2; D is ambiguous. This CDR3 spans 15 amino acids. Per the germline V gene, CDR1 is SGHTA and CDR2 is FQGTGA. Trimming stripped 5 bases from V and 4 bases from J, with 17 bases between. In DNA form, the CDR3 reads TGTGCCAGCAGCCAAGGCCGGACTCCTTCCTATGGCTACACCTTC. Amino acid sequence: CASSQGRTPSYGYTF.

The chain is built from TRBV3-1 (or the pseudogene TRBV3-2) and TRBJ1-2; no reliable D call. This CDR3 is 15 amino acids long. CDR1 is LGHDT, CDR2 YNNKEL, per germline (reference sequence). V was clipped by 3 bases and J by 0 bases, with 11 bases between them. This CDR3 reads CASSQRTEANYGYTF. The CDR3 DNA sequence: TGTGCCAGCAGCCAGCGGACGGAAGCTAACTATGGCTACACCTTC.

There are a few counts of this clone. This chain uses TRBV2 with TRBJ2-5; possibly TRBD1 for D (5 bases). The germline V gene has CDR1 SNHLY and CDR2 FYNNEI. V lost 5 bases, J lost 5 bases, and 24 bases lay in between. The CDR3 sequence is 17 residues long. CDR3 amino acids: CASSPPFAGIPRETQYF. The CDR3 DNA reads TGTGCCAGCAGTCCCCCCTTCGCAGGGATCCCCAGGGAGACCCAGTACTTC.

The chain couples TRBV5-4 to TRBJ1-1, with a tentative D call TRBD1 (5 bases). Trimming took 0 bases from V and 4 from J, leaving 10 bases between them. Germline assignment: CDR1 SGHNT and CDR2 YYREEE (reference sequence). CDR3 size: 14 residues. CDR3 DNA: TGTGCCAGCAGCTTGGTTGAGGGGAGCACTGAAGCTTTCTTT. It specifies CASSLVEGSTEAFF.

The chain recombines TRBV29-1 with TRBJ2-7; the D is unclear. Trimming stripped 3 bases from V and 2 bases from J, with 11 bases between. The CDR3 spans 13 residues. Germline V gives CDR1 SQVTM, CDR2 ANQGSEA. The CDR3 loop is CSVESVEPYEQYF. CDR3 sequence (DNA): TGCAGCGTTGAGTCAGTAGAACCCTACGAGCAGTACTTC.

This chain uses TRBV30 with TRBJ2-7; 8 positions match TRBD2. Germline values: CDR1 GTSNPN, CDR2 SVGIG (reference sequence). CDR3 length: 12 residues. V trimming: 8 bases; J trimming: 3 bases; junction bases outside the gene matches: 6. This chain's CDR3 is CAGTRGFYEQYF. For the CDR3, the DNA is TGTGCCGGGACTAGGGGATTCTACGAGCAGTACTTC. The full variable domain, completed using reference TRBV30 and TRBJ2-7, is SQTIHQWPATLVQPVGSPLSLECTVEGTSNPNLYWYRQAAGRGLQLLFYSVGIGQISSEVPQNLSASRPQDRQFILSSKKLLLSDSGFYLCAGTRGFYEQYFGPGTRLTVT.

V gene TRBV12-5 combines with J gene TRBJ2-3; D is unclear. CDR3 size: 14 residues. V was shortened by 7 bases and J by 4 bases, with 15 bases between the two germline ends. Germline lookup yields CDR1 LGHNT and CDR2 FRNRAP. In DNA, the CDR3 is TGTGCTAGTGCCAACACCAATGACCCAGATACGCAGTATTTT. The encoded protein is CASANTNDPDTQYF.

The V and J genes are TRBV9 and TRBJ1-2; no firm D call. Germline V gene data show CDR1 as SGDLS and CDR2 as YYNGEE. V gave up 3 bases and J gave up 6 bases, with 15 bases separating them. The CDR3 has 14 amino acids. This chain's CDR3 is CASSATALGDGYTF. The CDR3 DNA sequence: TGTGCCAGCAGCGCCACCGCCCTTGGGGATGGCTACACCTTC.

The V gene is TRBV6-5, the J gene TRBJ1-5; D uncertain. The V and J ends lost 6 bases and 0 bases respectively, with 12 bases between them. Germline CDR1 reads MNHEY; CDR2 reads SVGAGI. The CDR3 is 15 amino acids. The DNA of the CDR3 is TGTGCCAGCAGCCCCAGGAGATATAGCAATCAGCCCCAGCATTTT. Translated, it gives CASSPRRYSNQPQHF.

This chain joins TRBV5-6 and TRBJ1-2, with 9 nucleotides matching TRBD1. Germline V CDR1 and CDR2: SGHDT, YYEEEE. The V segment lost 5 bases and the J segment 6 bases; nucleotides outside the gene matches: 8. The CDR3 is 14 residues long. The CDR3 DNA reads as TGTGCCAGCAGTACTCCGGGACAGGGTAATGGCTACACCTTC. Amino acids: CASSTPGQGNGYTF.

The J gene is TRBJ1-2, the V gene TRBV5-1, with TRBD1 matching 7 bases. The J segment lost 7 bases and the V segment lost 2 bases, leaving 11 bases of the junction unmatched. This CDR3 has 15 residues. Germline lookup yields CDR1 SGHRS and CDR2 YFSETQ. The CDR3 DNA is TGCGCCAGCAGCTTAGGACAGGCCCTAACGGGTGGCTACACCTTC. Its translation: CASSLGQALTGGYTF.

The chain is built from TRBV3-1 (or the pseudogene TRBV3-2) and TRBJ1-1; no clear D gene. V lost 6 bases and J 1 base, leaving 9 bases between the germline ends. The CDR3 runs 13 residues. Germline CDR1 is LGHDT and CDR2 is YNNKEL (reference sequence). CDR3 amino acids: CASSLAPNTEAFF. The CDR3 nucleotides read TGTGCCAGCAGTCTTGCCCCGAACACTGAAGCTTTCTTT.

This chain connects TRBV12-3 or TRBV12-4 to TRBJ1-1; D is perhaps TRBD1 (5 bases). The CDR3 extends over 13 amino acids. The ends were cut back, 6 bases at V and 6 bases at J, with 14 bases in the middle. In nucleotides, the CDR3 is TGTGCCAGCAGATTTTCAGGGACTCCTGAAGCTTTCTTT. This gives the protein CASRFSGTPEAFF.

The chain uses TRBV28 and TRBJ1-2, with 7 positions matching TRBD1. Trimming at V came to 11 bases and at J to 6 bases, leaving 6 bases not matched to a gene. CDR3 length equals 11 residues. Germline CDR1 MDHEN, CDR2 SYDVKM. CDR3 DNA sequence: TGTGCCGCGGCCAGGGGGGATGGCTACACCTTC. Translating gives CAAARGDGYTF.

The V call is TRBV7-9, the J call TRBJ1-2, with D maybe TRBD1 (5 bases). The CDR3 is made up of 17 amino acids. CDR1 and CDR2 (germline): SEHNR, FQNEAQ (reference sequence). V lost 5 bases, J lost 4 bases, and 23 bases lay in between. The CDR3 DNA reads TGTGCCAGCAGCCCAGGGTACGTGCAGGGAGTCTTCTATGGCTACACCTTC. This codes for CASSPGYVQGVFYGYTF.

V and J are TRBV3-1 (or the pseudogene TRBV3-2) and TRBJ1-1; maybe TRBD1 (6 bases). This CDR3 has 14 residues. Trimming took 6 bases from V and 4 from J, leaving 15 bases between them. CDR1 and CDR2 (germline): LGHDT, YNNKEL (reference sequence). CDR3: CASSPTGQITEAFF. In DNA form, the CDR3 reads TGTGCCAGCAGTCCGACTGGACAGATCACTGAAGCTTTCTTT.